This entry features one T cell receptor beta chain sequence. Specimens carried about 0.85-10 million cryopreserved PBMC before DNA extraction. These data are taken from a study of long-term antiretroviral therapy in people with HIV. Trimming shortened V by 0 bases and J by 1 base, and 5 bases separated the two germline ends. Germline V CDR1 and CDR2: SGHRS, YFSETQ. This CDR3 is 14 amino acids long. They ran version v3.0 of the immunoSEQ assay at survey level. The assay was immunoSEQ multiplex PCR, and TCRdb's table has in-frame clones only and misses some. The table includes around 15,000 clones, 88% detected once.

This specimen consisted of unsorted PBMCs, obtained 0.7 years before starting antiretroviral therapy. The TCR originated in a man aged 45-65 years with HIV. This chain uses TRBV5-1 with TRBJ1-3; no firm D call. The CDR3 DNA reads TGCGCCAGCAGCTTGGACTTATCTGGAAACACCATATATTTT. This gives the protein CASSLDLSGNTIYF.